Only a few counts were recorded for the clone carrying this T cell receptor beta chain. V lost 0 bases and J 5 bases, leaving 7 bases between the germline ends. The CDR3 spans 14 residues. Germline V gene sequence: CDR1 MGHRA, CDR2 YSYEKL. TCRdb fed the RT-PCR reads into MiXCR, producing one record per CDR3 protein. The data show approximately 720,000 distinct CDR3 sequences, with 14% seen just once and 3.6% held by the top ten. The sequencing sample was made of memory CD4+ T cells from blood. The chain carries TRBV4-1 and TRBJ1-4; D is undetermined. This TCR was recovered from a female donor in good health, serving as a healthy control. The CDR3 DNA follows: TGCGCCAGCAGCCAAGAGGCCCGAAATGAAAAACTGTTTTTT. Protein: CASSQEARNEKLFF.